These T cell receptor beta chains were read from a single sample in a study of T-cell memory formation after mild COVID-19. TCRdb passed the 5' RACE reads through MiXCR, listing each CDR3 protein once. The sample records about 430,000 distinct CDR3 sequences, roughly 24% being singletons. Specimen: PBMCs or a T cell subset sorted from them (not recorded which). Receptor source: an adult woman who had mild COVID-19 (a few samples of this study predate the infection). Cell type and time point are not known. CDR3s include the opening cysteine and the closing phenylalanine or tryptophan. Fields, in order: J gene, clone size, V gene, CDR3 protein. For some rows the clone size is stated as once, few or many, or as a class when expanded; others skip it.

J: TRBJ2-5; size: few; V: TRBV5-1; CDR3: CASSLVAAEQETQYF
J: TRBJ2-1; size: NA; V: TRBV5-1; CDR3: CASNRRRREWGSEQFF
J: TRBJ1-5; size: few; V: TRBV20-1; CDR3: CSARSTGESNQPQHF
J: TRBJ2-1; size: few; V: TRBV7-2; CDR3: CASSLGQGAGNEQFF
J: TRBJ2-7; size: few; V: TRBV10-3; CDR3: CAMARVGQGAREQYF
J: TRBJ1-3; size: few; V: TRBV2; CDR3: CASRKGESSGNTIYF
J: TRBJ2-1; size: NA; V: TRBV7-9; CDR3: CASSLAPSGGNEQFF
J: TRBJ2-5; size: NA; V: TRBV7-9; CDR3: CASSPQGGPTQYF
J: TRBJ2-7; size: NA; V: TRBV6-6; CDR3: CASSYSGGGIYEQYF
J: TRBJ2-5; size: NA; V: TRBV5-1; CDR3: CASYLTLETQYF
J: TRBJ1-2; size: NA; V: TRBV2; CDR3: CASSDLNYGYTF
J: TRBJ1-2; size: few; V: TRBV25-1; CDR3: CASSDAGAGYTF
J: TRBJ2-7; size: NA; V: TRBV7-9; CDR3: CASSPKQGAYEQYF
J: TRBJ2-1; size: NA; V: TRBV28; CDR3: CASLDWGREFF
J: TRBJ2-7; size: NA; V: TRBV10-3; CDR3: CAIRTGTGGYEQYF
J: TRBJ2-5; size: NA; V: TRBV6-6; CDR3: CASSKLAVQETQYF
J: TRBJ2-3; size: few; V: TRBV5-1; CDR3: CASSAWTSGGADTQYF
J: TRBJ2-5; size: NA; V: TRBV7-3; CDR3: CASSVLAGSGQYF
J: TRBJ2-2; size: once; V: TRBV27; CDR3: CASKNARSNTGELFF
J: TRBJ1-2; size: few; V: TRBV4-1; CDR3: CASGFGDRGVGYTF
J: TRBJ2-3; size: NA; V: TRBV5-6; CDR3: CASSLDVGSFTDTQYF
J: TRBJ2-7; size: NA; V: TRBV7-9; CDR3: CASSPPEGERCEQYF
J: TRBJ1-1; size: few; V: TRBV27; CDR3: CASSLGKDTEAFF
J: TRBJ2-3; size: NA; V: TRBV6-5; CDR3: CASSKRTGTDTQYF
J: TRBJ2-7; size: NA; V: TRBV27; CDR3: CASSAPGQGAYEQYF
J: TRBJ2-1; size: NA; V: TRBV7-9; CDR3: CASSLEDGIRVYNEQFF
J: TRBJ2-7; size: few; V: TRBV11-2; CDR3: CASSRLGTTAYEQYF
J: TRBJ2-5; size: few; V: TRBV10-3; CDR3: CAISAWGEETQYF
J: TRBJ2-7; size: NA; V: TRBV6-5; CDR3: CASSSLAPSREQYF
J: TRBJ2-5; size: few; V: TRBV5-1; CDR3: CASGLAGQETQYF
J: TRBJ2-1; size: NA; V: TRBV20-1; CDR3: CSASSGGGNEQFF
J: TRBJ1-2; size: NA; V: TRBV24-1; CDR3: CATSDLPSHGYTF
J: TRBJ1-1; size: few; V: TRBV6-1; CDR3: CASSEGQLMNTEAFF
J: TRBJ1-6; size: few; V: TRBV9; CDR3: CASSVEGFNNSPLHF
J: TRBJ2-5; size: NA; V: TRBV18; CDR3: CASSPGRGRQETQYF
J: TRBJ1-1; size: few; V: TRBV4-2; CDR3: CASSQPRGLNTEAFF
J: TRBJ2-7; size: NA; V: TRBV27; CDR3: CASSLRAGVYEQYF
J: TRBJ2-7; size: many; V: TRBV3-1; CDR3: CASSRSTYEQYF
J: TRBJ2-7; size: NA; V: TRBV5-8; CDR3: CASRMTYEQYF
J: TRBJ2-7; size: once; V: TRBV5-5; CDR3: CASSLELAGGPSTYEQYF
J: TRBJ2-7; size: NA; V: TRBV20-1; CDR3: CSARNPGTSRPYEQYF
J: TRBJ2-2; size: once; V: TRBV6-5; CDR3: CASSYRGGAGELFF
J: TRBJ1-6; size: few; V: TRBV20-1; CDR3: CSARVAPIADSPLHF
J: TRBJ1-1; size: NA; V: TRBV5-1; CDR3: CASSLAGTGKAEAFF
J: TRBJ2-1; size: once; V: TRBV20-1; CDR3: CSASSGSSSYNEQFF
J: TRBJ2-1; size: few; V: TRBV7-8; CDR3: CASSSGTSGRAGYNEQFF
J: TRBJ2-7; size: NA; V: TRBV7-2; CDR3: CASSRGPSDSYEQYF
J: TRBJ2-5; size: NA; V: TRBV4-1; CDR3: CASSQDRAGETQYF
J: TRBJ1-1; size: once; V: TRBV5-1; CDR3: CASSLDRIPNTEAFF
J: TRBJ2-7; size: few; V: TRBV7-9; CDR3: CASSPPGTGLTYEQYF
J: TRBJ2-1; size: NA; V: TRBV5-1; CDR3: CASSPSGHRSYNEQFF